The sequence of this T cell receptor beta chain was determined in a study of T cells in Graves' hyperthyroidism and ophthalmopathy. Findings of the study overall: Clonotypes that were expanded in thyroid above 0.001 mostly appeared in blood too.

This clonotype showed up just once. Antigen specificity is unknown. V was pared by 4 bases and J by 3 bases, with 22 bases between. This CDR3 contains 17 residues. Germline V gives CDR1 MNHEY, CDR2 SVGAGI. Each diagnosis was grounded in clinical symptoms, serum thyroxine and TRAb, thyroid ultrasound, and orbital computed tomography. The PBMCs were sourced from fresh peripheral blood (less than 11 ml). Regions amplified from RNA transcripts were the TCR beta CDR3 regions. Initially, a first-round RT-PCR of the TCR CDR3 employed the HTBI primer set. TCRdb fed the multiplex PCR reads into MiXCR, producing one record per CDR3 protein. The table lists hundreds of thousands of distinct CDR3 sequences, about 38% of them singletons.

The TCR originated in a young man with Graves' hyperthyroidism. V gene TRBV6-5 combines with J gene TRBJ2-7; D perhaps matches TRBD2 (5 bases). The specimen sequenced was blood. As DNA, the CDR3 is TGTGCCAGCAGTTTTCTCTCGGAGTACGACGGGAACTACGAGCAGTACTTC. It codes for CASSFLSEYDGNYEQYF.